This T cell receptor (beta chain) came from a study of T-cell reconstitution after alpha-beta-depleted transplantation in children listed by TCRdb under 2016. Regarding the study in general: T-cell immune reconstitution after TCRalphabeta/CD19-depleted allogeneic hematopoietic cell transplantation in children was quantitatively tracked in the study by means of TCR repertoire profiling.

This clonotype showed up just a few times. Its antigen is currently not known. Nothing much larger sits one base from this clone, and base qualities are not available. The method behind the library was PCR. The sequencer listed for this sample is Illumina HiSeq 2500. TCR library preparation used molecular barcoding, with unique molecular identifiers applied to normalize quantification of the TCRbeta repertoire. Through fastp at Q25 and MiXCR, TCRdb rebuilt clones from the public reads, retaining in-frame beta chains. Duplicate CDR3 protein sequences are folded into a single record with the most common DNA and genes. A total of approximately 640,000 distinct CDR3 sequences appear in this sample, about 15% of them only once. 1.1% of the sample lies in the top ten. The sample here was PBMCs from the stem cell graft donor, taken from the stem cell graft. This receptor was taken from a human donor who donated a stem cell graft to a child with acute myeloid leukemia.

The CDR3 region reads CASSESGEYEAFF. The sequenced DNA: TGTGCCAGCAGTGAATCTGGGGAGTATGAAGCTTTCTTT. The chain links TRBV6-1 with TRBJ1-1; the D gene lacks a confident call. V drops 2 bases and J drops 7 bases, leaving 11 bases in between. For CDR1 and CDR2, the germline V gene lists MNHNS and SASEGT. The CDR3 sequence holds 13 residues, the cysteine and phenylalanine included. The kept DNA is CDR3 alone, 39 bases in frame from the first base.